This TCR beta chain derives from a study of cytomegalovirus exposure and HLA in healthy donors. The study ran its PCR with 60 Vbeta and 13 Jbeta primers. TCRdb's copy holds only in-frame clones and misses some; the assay was immunoSEQ multiplex PCR. The data hold over 150,000 clones, with about 76% observed a single time. Despite likely unrecorded immune exposures, the donors were nominally healthy at the time of sampling. The sample comprised PBMCs. The receptor was isolated from a male donor in good health and CMV-seropositive.

Written as DNA, the CDR3 is TGCGCCAGCAGCCAAGATCCCTACCAGCGGGGGCAGTTCTTC. Translated, it gives CASSQDPYQRGQFF. This chain uses TRBV4-1 with TRBJ2-1, with 7 bases matching TRBD2. CDR3 length: 14 residues. Germline V gene sequence: CDR1 MGHRA, CDR2 YSYEKL. With 0 bases clipped from V and 12 bases from J, the junction kept 8 bases outside the gene matches.